This T cell receptor (beta chain) is drawn from a study of human T cells and chemical hapten exposure. Findings and limits, study-wide: Relative to controls, expanded TCRs formed significantly more large CDR3 similarity clusters.

For the library, individual cDNA molecules each received unique molecular identifiers. TCRdb re-derived calls from the RACE reads in MiXCR, one entry per CDR3 protein. The sample has 35,000 to 50,000 distinct CDR3 sequences, 9.5% to 10% seen once; the top ten hold 11% to 15%. Time point denoted: patch test 2, 6 weeks after DPC sensitization. Treatment of the sample: therapeutic diphenylcyclopropenone sensitization with weekly scalp DPC. It was unfractionated whole blood from which total RNA was extracted. This clonotype was seen a few times. The antigen is not known. After removal of 6 bases from V and 5 bases from J, the junction contained 9 bases not matched to a gene. The CDR3 covers 14 residues. Germline V lookup: CDR1 DFQATT, CDR2 SNEGSKA (reference sequence).

The source material was whole blood, sampled in connection with sensitization to the hapten diphenylcyclopropenone (DPC). V and J are TRBV20-1 and TRBJ2-5; 10 positions agree with TRBD2. The sequence came from a woman aged 25 to 39 with alopecia areata. Some clones in this sample may be carry-over from other donors' samples. Here the CDR3 DNA reads TGCAGTGCCCAAGCGGGGGGGCCGTGGGAGACCCAGTACTTC. This codes for CSAQAGGPWETQYF.